This is a list of T cell receptor beta chains from one sample in a study of response to subunit inactivated influenza vaccine. TCRdb itself ran the RT-PCR reads through MiXCR, one entry per CDR3 protein. The repertoire holds more than 700,000 distinct CDR3 sequences, with less than 25% as singletons. This material consisted of PBMCs from blood, taken more than 4 days after vaccination. These receptor sequences come from a man aged 50-59 years who received an inactivated influenza vaccine. Both conserved end residues are part of each CDR3. A D gene is named only where the DNA matches it firmly. Expanded clones get a size class; other rows say once, few or many, or leave the size out.

>TRBV7-9|17|TRBJ2-6|.|few
TGTGCCAGCAGCTTCCGTGCGTTAAACTCTGGGGCCAACGTCCTGACTTTC
CASSFRALNSGANVLTF
>TRBV5-1|15|TRBJ1-4|.|many
TGCGCCAGCAGCTTGGACGGGACTCCTAATGAAAAACTGTTTTTT
CASSLDGTPNEKLFF
>TRBV27|19|TRBJ2-3|.|few
TGTGCCAGCAGTTTACGATCGAGAGGGGGGATGGGGGCCACAGATACGCAGTATTTT
CASSLRSRGGMGATDTQYF
>TRBV7-3|14|TRBJ2-3|.|.
TGTGCCAGCAGCTCAGGGGGGTTCACAGATACGCAGTATTTT
CASSSGGFTDTQYF
>TRBV29-1|13|TRBJ1-5|.|many
TGCAGCGTTGTGGGGGTAGGGGGTCAGCCCCAGCATTTT
CSVVGVGGQPQHF
>TRBV4-3|14|TRBJ2-2|.|.
TGCGCCAGCAGCCAAGGGACCCGGGACGGGGAGCTGTTTTTT
CASSQGTRDGELFF
>TRBV12-3/TRBV12-4|9|TRBJ1-1|.|.
TGTGCCAGCAGTTTACGAGCTTTCTTT
CASSLRAFF
>TRBV30|14|TRBJ1-5|.|.
TGTGCCTGGAGTGTAGACAGAATCAATCAGCCCCAGCATTTT
CAWSVDRINQPQHF
>TRBV6-2/TRBV6-3|20|TRBJ2-1|TRBD2|once
TGTGCCAGCAGTTACTCAGCCCCGGGGCAGCGACTAGCACCTAGGAATGAGCAGTTCTTC
CASSYSAPGQRLAPRNEQFF
>TRBV12-3/TRBV12-4|14|TRBJ1-1|TRBD1|.
TGTGCCAGCAGGCGGGGACAGATGAACACTGAAGCTTTCTTT
CASRRGQMNTEAFF
>TRBV28|15|TRBJ2-2|TRBD2|many
TGTGCCAGCAGTTTTAGCGGGGGGGCCTCCGGGGAGCTGTTTTTT
CASSFSGGASGELFF
>TRBV5-6|14|TRBJ1-6|.|.
TGTGCCAGCAGCCCCGGTCGCAATAATTCACCCCTCCACTTT
CASSPGRNNSPLHF
>TRBV12-3/TRBV12-4|15|TRBJ2-2|.|.
TGTGCCAGCAGGTTAGCGGTCTTGAACACCGGGGAGCTGTTTTTT
CASRLAVLNTGELFF
>TRBV9|15|TRBJ2-1|TRBD2|many
TGTGCCAGCAGCGTAGCGGCTAGCGGGTACAATGAGCAGTTCTTC
CASSVAASGYNEQFF
>TRBV7-9|15|TRBJ2-5|.|.
TGTGCCAGCACACCACCCGAGGAACTCGGGGAGACCCAGTACTTC
CASTPPEELGETQYF
>TRBV20-1|19|TRBJ2-2|TRBD1|few
TGCAGTGCTAGAGACCGAAAAGACAGGGGCCTTTCGAACACCGGGGAGCTGTTTTTT
CSARDRKDRGLSNTGELFF
>TRBV30|14|TRBJ2-7|.|.
TGTGCCTGGGGGCATGGGGGAGTCACCTACGAGCAGTACTTC
CAWGHGGVTYEQYF
>TRBV4-3|15|TRBJ2-1|TRBD2|.
TGCGCCAGCAGCCAAGAATTGGGACTAGCGGATGAGCAGTTCTTC
CASSQELGLADEQFF
>TRBV4-3|13|TRBJ2-3|.|many
TGCGCCAGCAGCCAACGAGTACCAGATACGCAGTATTTT
CASSQRVPDTQYF
>TRBV7-9|15|TRBJ2-1|TRBD1|few
TGTGCCAGCAGCGACCGGGACAGGGGCTCCAATGAGCAGTTCTTC
CASSDRDRGSNEQFF
>TRBV28|16|TRBJ1-6|TRBD1|.
TGTGCCAGCAGCCCAGACAGGGGGCGGAATAATTCACCCCTCCACTTT
CASSPDRGRNNSPLHF
>TRBV6-5|14|TRBJ2-7|.|.
TGTGCCAGCAGTTACAGGGGTTACTCCTACGAGCAGTACTTC
CASSYRGYSYEQYF
>TRBV10-3|13|TRBJ2-7|.|many
TGTGCCATCAGTGAGTCACGGAGCTTCGAGCAGTACTTC
CAISESRSFEQYF
>TRBV20-1|15|TRBJ1-4|.|.
TGCAGTGCTAGGGGATCGACAGGAAACAATGAAAAACTGTTTTTT
CSARGSTGNNEKLFF
>TRBV20-1|14|TRBJ1-2|.|many
TGCAGTGCTAGTTTGGGGCAGGGGCGTTCTGGCTACACCTTC
CSASLGQGRSGYTF
>TRBV10-3|14|TRBJ2-7|.|.
TGTGCCATCAGTGGGGCCGATACCCAGTACGAGCAGTACTTC
CAISGADTQYEQYF
>TRBV12-3/TRBV12-4|12|TRBJ2-1|.|few
TGTGCCAGCAGTTTAGACCCCGATGAGCAGTTCTTC
CASSLDPDEQFF
>TRBV6-1|17|TRBJ2-5|.|.
TGTGCCAGGAATATCGGGGGGCCCACCAAGCCCCAAGAGACCCAGTACTTC
CARNIGGPTKPQETQYF
>TRBV5-1|15|TRBJ2-7|TRBD2|once
TGCGCCATCAGCCAAACTAGCGGGATTGGCCACGAGCAGTACTTC
CAISQTSGIGHEQYF
>TRBV20-1|14|TRBJ1-2|.|few
TGCAGTGCTAGGTTGGGGCACATAACTATTGGCTACACCTTC
CSARLGHITIGYTF
>TRBV12-3/TRBV12-4|13|TRBJ1-2|TRBD1|many
TGTGCCAGCAGGGTCGCGACAGGGGGTGGCTACACCTTC
CASRVATGGGYTF
>TRBV12-3/TRBV12-4|15|TRBJ2-7|TRBD1|.
TGTGCCAGCAATAGCAAGGGGACAGTAGCTACGAAGCAGTACTTC
CASNSKGTVATKQYF
>TRBV7-8|16|TRBJ1-5|TRBD1|.
TGTGCCAGCAGCTTATACGGGACAGGGGACAATCAGCCCCAGCATTTT
CASSLYGTGDNQPQHF
>TRBV7-2|15|TRBJ2-5|.|few
TGTGCCAGCAGCTTAGCTTCTGCTAGTCAAGAGACCCAGTACTTC
CASSLASASQETQYF
>TRBV6-1|16|TRBJ2-7|TRBD2|.
TGTGCCAGCAGTAACGCAGGGACTAGCGGACGCTACGAGCAGTACTTC
CASSNAGTSGRYEQYF
>TRBV10-3|14|TRBJ1-3|.|.
TGTGCCTCGGGGGGGCAGATCTCTGGAAACACCATATATTTT
CASGGQISGNTIYF
>TRBV28|15|TRBJ2-1|TRBD1|few
TGTGCCAGCAGACGCCGGGACAGGGGGCCGAATGAGCAGTTCTTC
CASRRRDRGPNEQFF
>TRBV7-2|14|TRBJ2-7|.|few
TGTGCCAGCAGCTTAGGTCCCGGGAAAGACGAGCAGTACTTC
CASSLGPGKDEQYF
>TRBV10-3|12|TRBJ2-3|.|few
TGTGCCATCGGGGAGTTCACAGATACGCAGTATTTT
CAIGEFTDTQYF
>TRBV7-6|14|TRBJ2-5|.|many
TGTGCCAGCAGCTTAGATGACAGACAAGAGACCCAGTACTTC
CASSLDDRQETQYF
>TRBV5-1|15|TRBJ1-5|.|many
TGCGCCAGCAGCGAGGGACTCCACGAGAATCAGCCCCAGCATTTT
CASSEGLHENQPQHF
>TRBV6-5|16|TRBJ2-3|.|.
TGTGCCAGCAGTTCGTCGACAGGGCGGGGGGCAGATACGCAGTATTTT
CASSSSTGRGADTQYF
>TRBV29-1|12|TRBJ2-5|TRBD1|.
TGCAGCGTTGATCGGGACAGGGAGACCCAGTACTTC
CSVDRDRETQYF
>TRBV5-1|15|TRBJ2-1|TRBD2|.
TGCGCCAGCAGCTATACCGGGACTAGACTCAATGAGCAGTTCTTC
CASSYTGTRLNEQFF
>TRBV9|14|TRBJ1-2|.|few
TGTGCCAGCAGCCCTAGTACGGCTAACTATGGCTACACCTTC
CASSPSTANYGYTF